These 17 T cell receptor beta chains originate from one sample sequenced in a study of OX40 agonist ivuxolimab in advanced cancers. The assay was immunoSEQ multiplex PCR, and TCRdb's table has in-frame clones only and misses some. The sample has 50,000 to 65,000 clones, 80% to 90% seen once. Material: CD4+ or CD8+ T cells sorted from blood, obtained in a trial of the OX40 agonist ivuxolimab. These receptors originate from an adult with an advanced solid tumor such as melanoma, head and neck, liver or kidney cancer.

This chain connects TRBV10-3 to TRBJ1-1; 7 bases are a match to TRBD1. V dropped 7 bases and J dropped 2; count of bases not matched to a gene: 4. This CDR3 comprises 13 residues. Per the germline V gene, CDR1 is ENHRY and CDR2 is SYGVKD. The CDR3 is CAIMGQPNTEAFF. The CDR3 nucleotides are TGTGCCATCATGGGACAGCCTAACACTGAAGCTTTCTTT.

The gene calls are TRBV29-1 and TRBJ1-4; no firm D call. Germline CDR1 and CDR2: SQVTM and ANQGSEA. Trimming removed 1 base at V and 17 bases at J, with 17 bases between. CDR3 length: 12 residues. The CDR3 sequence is CSVEGPEGRRFF. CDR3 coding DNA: TGCAGCGTTGAAGGTCCGGAGGGCCGGCGTTTTTTT.

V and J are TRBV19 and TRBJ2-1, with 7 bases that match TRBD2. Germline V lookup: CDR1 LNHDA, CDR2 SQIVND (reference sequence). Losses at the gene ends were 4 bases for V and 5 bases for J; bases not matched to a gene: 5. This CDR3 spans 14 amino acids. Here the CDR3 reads CASSSGGRDNEQFF. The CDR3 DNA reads TGTGCCAGTAGTAGCGGGGGACGGGACAATGAGCAGTTCTTC. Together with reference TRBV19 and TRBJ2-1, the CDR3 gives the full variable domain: DGGITQSPKYLFRKEGQNVTLSCEQNLNHDAMYWYRQDPGQGLRLIYYSQIVNDFQKGDIAEGYSVSREKKESFPLTVTSAQKNPTAFYLCASSSGGRDNEQFFGPGTRLTVL.

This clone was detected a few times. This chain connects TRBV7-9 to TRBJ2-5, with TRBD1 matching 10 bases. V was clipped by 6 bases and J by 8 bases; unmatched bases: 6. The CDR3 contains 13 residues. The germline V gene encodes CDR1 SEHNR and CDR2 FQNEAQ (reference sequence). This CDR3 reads CASREGQGNTQYF. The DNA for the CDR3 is TGTGCCAGCAGAGAGGGACAGGGGAACACCCAGTACTTC. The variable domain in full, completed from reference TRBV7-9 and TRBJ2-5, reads DTGVSQNPRHKITKRGQNVTFRCDPISEHNRLYWYRQTLGQGPEFLTYFQNEAQLEKSRLLSDRFSAERPKGSFSTLEIQRTEQGDSAMYLCASREGQGNTQYFGPGTRLLVL.

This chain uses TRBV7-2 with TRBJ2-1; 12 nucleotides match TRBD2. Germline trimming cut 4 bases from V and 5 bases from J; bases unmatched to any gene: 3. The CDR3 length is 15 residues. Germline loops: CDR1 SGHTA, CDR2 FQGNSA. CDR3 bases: TGTGCCAGCAGCTCCGGACTAGCGGGGAACAATGAGCAGTTCTTC. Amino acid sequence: CASSSGLAGNNEQFF.

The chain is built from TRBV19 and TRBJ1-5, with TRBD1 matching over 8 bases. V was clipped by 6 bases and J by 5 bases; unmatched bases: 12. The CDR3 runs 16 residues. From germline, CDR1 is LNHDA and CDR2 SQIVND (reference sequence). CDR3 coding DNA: TGTGCCAGTAGGGATGGACAAACAGGGGGGGATCAGCCCCAGCATTTT. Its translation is CASRDGQTGGDQPQHF.

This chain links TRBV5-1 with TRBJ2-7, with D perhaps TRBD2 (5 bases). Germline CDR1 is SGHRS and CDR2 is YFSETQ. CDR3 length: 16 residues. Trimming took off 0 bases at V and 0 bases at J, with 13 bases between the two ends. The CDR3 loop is CASSLAPGGRSYEQYF. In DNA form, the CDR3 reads TGCGCCAGCAGCTTGGCACCCGGCGGGCGCTCCTACGAGCAGTACTTC.

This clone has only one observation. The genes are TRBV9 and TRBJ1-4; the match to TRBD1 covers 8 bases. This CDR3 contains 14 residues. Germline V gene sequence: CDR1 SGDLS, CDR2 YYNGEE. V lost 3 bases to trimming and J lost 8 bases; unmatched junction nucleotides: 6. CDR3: CASSGGTGGEKLFF. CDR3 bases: TGTGCCAGCAGCGGCGGGACAGGAGGCGAAAAACTGTTTTTT.

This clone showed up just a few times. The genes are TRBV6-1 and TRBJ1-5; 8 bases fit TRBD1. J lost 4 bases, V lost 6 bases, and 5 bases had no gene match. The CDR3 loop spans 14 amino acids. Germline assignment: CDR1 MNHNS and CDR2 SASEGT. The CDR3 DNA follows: TGTGCCAGCAGGGCGGACAGGGTGAATCAGCCCCAGCATTTT. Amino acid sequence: CASRADRVNQPQHF.

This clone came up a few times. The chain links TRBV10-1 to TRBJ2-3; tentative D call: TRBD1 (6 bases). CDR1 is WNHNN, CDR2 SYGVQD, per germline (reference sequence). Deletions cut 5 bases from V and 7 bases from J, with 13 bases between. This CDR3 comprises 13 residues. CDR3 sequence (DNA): TGCGCCAGCAGTCGAGACAGGAGTAATACGCAGTATTTT. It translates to CASSRDRSNTQYF.

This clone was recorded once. The CDR3 nucleotides read TGTGCCAGTAGTATGGGTATCGTCTACGAGCAGTACTTC. It translates to CASSMGIVYEQYF. The V call is TRBV19, the J call TRBJ2-7, with D unclear. From germline, CDR1 is LNHDA and CDR2 SQIVND (reference sequence). V was shortened by 3 bases and J by 3 bases, with 9 bases between the two germline ends. The CDR3 sequence is 13 residues long.

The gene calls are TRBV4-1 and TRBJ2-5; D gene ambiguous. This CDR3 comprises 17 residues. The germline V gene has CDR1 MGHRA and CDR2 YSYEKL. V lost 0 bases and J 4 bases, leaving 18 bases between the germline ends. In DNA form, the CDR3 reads TGCGCCAGCAGCCAAGACAGGCTGGTGGGCAAGGGAGAGACCCAGTACTTC. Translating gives CASSQDRLVGKGETQYF.

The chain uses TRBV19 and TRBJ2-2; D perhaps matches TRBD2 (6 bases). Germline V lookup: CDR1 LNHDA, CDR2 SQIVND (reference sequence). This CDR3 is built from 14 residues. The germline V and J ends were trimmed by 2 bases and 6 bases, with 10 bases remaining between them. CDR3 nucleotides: TGTGCCAGTAGTATAAATGGGGAGGCCGGGGAGCTGTTTTTT. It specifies CASSINGEAGELFF.

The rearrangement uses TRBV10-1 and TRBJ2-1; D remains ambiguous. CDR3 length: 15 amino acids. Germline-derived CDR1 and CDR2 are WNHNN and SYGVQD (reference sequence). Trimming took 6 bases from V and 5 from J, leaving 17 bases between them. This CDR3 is CASRPPPESHNEQFF. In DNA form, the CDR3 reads TGCGCCAGCAGGCCGCCCCCGGAATCCCACAATGAGCAGTTCTTC.

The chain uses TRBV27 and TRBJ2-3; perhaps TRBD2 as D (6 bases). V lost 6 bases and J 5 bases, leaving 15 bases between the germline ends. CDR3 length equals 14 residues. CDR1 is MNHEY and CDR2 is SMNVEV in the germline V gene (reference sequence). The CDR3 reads CASSHLRGLDTQYF. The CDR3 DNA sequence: TGTGCCAGCAGCCACCTCCGGGGGTTAGATACGCAGTATTTT.

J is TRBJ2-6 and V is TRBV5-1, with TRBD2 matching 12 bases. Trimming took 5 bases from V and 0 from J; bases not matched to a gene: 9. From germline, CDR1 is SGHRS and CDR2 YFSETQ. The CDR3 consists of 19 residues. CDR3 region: CASRPLLAGGNSGANVLTF. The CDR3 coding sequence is TGCGCCAGCAGGCCACTACTAGCGGGGGGAAACTCTGGGGCCAACGTCCTGACTTTC.

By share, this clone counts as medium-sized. For the CDR3, the DNA is TGTGCCAGCAGATCGGGGCCAAATTCACCCCTCCACTTT. It translates to CASRSGPNSPLHF. This sequence joins TRBV7-9 and TRBJ1-6; tentatively, D is TRBD1 (5 bases). Trimming took 6 bases from V and 7 from J, leaving 10 bases between them. The germline V gene has CDR1 SEHNR and CDR2 FQNEAQ (reference sequence). The CDR3 length is 13 residues.